The 2 T cell receptor beta chains below come from one sample, sequenced in a study of blood T cell repertoires in COVID-19. The method was immunoSEQ multiplex PCR; TCRdb's version includes in-frame clones alone and lacks a portion of them. The table shows fewer than 450,000 clones, with roughly 91% occurring only once. The specimen was PBMCs or T cells enriched from blood (not recorded which). All receptors come from a woman between 18 and 30 years old who had recovered from COVID-19.

The rearrangement links TRBV30 to TRBJ2-3, with a possible D match to TRBD2 (7 bases). The CDR3 has 12 residues. Trimming pared 5 bases from V and 5 bases from J, leaving 11 bases between. CDR1 GTSNPN and CDR2 SVGIG come from the germline V gene (reference sequence). Here the CDR3 reads CAWGRGGDTQYF. CDR3 nucleotides: TGTGCCTGGGGGAGGGGGGGAGATACGCAGTATTTT.

This chain links TRBV3-1 (or the pseudogene TRBV3-2) with TRBJ2-7; 8 bases agree with TRBD2. CDR3 size: 17 residues. Germline V gives CDR1 LGHDT, CDR2 YNNKEL (reference sequence). Germline trimming cut 4 bases from V and 3 bases from J; bases unmatched to any gene: 14. The CDR3 sequence: CASSPLAGLAVGYEQYF. CDR3 in DNA: TGTGCCAGCAGCCCGCTCGCTGGACTAGCAGTCGGCTACGAGCAGTACTTC.